This T cell receptor beta chain was sequenced in a study of shared clonotypes between healthy human individuals. Profiling relied on immunoSEQ multiplex PCR, and the TCRdb table lists in-frame clones only, not all of them. The sample consists of around 700,000 clones, roughly 73% of them appearing once. It was into CD45RA+ naive and CD45RA-negative memory subsets that the CD4+ cells were split. The trim removed 2 bases at V and 4 bases at J, leaving 7 bases unmatched. The germline gives CDR1 MGHRA, CDR2 YSYEKL. This CDR3 has 16 residues. The specimen sequenced was memory CD4+ T cells sorted from blood. Stated subset: CD45RA-negative fraction. The chain carries TRBV4-1 and TRBJ1-4; 7 bases are shared with TRBD1. The receptor's source is a woman aged 25 to 39 in good health. CDR3 in DNA: TGCGCCAGCAGCCAATTCCCGGGACAGAGTAATGAAAAACTGTTTTTT. Amino acid sequence: CASSQFPGQSNEKLFF.